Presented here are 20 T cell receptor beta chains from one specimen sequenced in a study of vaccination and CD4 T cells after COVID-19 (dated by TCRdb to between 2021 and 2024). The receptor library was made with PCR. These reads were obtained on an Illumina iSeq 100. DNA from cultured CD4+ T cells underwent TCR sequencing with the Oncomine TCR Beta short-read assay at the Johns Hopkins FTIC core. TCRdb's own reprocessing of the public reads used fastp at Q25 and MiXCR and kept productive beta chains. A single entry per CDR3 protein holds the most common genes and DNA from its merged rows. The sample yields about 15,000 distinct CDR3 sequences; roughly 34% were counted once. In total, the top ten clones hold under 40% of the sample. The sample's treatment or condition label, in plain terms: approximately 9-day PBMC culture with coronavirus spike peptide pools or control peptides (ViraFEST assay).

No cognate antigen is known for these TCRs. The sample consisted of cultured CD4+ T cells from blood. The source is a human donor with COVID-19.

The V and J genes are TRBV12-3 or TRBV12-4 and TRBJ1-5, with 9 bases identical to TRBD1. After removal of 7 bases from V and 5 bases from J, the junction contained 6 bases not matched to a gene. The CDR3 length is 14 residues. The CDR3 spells CASTRTGVHQPQHF. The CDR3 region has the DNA TGTGCCAGCACCAGGACAGGGGTGCATCAGCCCCAGCATTTT.

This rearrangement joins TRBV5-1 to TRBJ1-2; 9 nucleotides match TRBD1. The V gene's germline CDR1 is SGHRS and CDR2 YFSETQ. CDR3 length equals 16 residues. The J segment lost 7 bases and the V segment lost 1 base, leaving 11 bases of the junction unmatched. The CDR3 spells CASSLIGGTGSLGYTF. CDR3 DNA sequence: TGCGCCAGCAGCTTGATAGGTGGGACAGGGAGCCTTGGCTACACCTTC. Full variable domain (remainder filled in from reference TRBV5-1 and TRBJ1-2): KAGVTQTPRYLIKTRGQQVTLSCSPISGHRSVSWYQQTPGQGLQFLFEYFSETQRNKGNFPGRFSGRQFSNSRSEMNVSTLELGDSALYLCASSLIGGTGSLGYTFGSGTRLTVV.

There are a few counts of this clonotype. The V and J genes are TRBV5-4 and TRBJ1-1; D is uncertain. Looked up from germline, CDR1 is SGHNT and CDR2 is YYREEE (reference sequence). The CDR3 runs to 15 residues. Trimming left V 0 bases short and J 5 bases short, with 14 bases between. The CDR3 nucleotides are TGTGCCAGCAGCTTGGCCTCCAGTGGCGAAACTGAAGCTTTCTTT. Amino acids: CASSLASSGETEAFF.

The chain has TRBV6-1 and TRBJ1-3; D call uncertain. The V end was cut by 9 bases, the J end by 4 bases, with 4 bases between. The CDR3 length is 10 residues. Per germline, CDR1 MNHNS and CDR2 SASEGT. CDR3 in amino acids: CASAGNTIYF. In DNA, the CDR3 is TGTGCCAGTGCAGGAAACACCATATATTTT.

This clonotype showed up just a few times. CDR3 residues: CASSQRTAYEQYF. CDR3 DNA sequence: TGTGCCAGCAGCCAACGGACCGCCTACGAGCAGTACTTC. V gene TRBV6-1 combines with J gene TRBJ2-7; D ambiguous. Per germline, CDR1 MNHNS and CDR2 SASEGT. The CDR3 sequence is 13 residues long. The germline V and J ends were trimmed by 6 bases and 2 bases, with 11 bases remaining between them.

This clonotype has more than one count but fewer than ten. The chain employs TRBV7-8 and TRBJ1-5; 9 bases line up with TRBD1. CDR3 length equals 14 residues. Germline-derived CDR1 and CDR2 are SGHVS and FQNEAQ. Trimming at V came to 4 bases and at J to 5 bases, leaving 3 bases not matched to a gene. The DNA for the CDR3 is TGTGCCAGCAGCTGGGGACAGGGAGATCAGCCCCAGCATTTT. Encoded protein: CASSWGQGDQPQHF. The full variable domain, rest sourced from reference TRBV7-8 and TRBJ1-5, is GAGVSQSPRYKVAKRGQDVALRCDPISGHVSLFWYQQALGQGPEFLTYFQNEAQLDKSGLPSDRFFAERPEGSVSTLKIQRTQQEDSAVYLCASSWGQGDQPQHFGDGTRLSIL.

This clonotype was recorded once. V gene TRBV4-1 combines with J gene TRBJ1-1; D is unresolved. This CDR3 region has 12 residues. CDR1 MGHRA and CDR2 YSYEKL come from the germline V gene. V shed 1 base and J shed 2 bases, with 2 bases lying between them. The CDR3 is CASSQVNTEAFF. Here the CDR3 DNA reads TGCGCCAGCAGCCAAGTCAACACTGAAGCTTTCTTT.

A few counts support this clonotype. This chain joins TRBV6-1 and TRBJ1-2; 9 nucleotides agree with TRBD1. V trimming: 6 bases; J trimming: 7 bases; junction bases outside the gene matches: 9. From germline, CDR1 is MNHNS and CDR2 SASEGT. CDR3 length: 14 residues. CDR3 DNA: TGTGCCAGCAGAGGGACAGGGCTCGTCGCTGGCTACACCTTC. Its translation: CASRGTGLVAGYTF.

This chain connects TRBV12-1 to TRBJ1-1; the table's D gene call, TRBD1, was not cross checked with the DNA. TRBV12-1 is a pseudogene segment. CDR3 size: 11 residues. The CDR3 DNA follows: TGTGCCAGCAGCCGGCGACAGTACGCTTTCTTT. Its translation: CASSRRQYAFF.

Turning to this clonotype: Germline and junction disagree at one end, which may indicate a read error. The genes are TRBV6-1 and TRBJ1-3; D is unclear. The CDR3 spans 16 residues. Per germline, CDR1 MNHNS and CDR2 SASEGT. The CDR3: CASSPRKGDSGSTIYF. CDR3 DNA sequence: TGTGCCAGCAGTCCCAGAAAGGGTGACTCTGGAAGCACCATATATTTT.

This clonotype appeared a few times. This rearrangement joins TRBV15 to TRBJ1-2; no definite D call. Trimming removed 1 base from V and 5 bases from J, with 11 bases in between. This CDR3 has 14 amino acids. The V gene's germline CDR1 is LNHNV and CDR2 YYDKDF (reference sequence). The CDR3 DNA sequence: TGTGCCACCAGCAGAGGGCCGGGTGGGTATGGCTACACCTTC. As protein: CATSRGPGGYGYTF.

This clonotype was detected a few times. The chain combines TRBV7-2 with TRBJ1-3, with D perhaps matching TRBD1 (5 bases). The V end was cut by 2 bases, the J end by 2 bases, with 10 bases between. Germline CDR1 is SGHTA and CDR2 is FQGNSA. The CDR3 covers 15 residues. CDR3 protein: CASSLSGGTGNTIYF. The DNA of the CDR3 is TGTGCCAGCAGCTTAAGTGGGGGAACTGGAAACACCATATATTTT.

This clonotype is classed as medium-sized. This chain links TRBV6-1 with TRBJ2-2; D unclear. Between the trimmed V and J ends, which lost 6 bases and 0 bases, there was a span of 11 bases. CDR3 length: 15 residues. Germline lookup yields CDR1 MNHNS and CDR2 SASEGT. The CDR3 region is CASSKTITNTGELFF. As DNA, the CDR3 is TGTGCCAGCAGCAAGACAATCACGAACACCGGGGAGCTGTTTTTT.

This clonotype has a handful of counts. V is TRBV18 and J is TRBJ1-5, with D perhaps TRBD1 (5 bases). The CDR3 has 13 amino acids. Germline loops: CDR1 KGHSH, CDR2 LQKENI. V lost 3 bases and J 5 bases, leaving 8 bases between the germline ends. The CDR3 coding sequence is TGTGCCAGCTCACCTACAGGAGATCAGCCCCAGCATTTT. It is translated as CASSPTGDQPQHF.

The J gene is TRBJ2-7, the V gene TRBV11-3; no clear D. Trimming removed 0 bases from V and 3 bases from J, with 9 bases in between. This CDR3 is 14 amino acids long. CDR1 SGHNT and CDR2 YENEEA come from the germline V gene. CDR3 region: CASSLELNVYEQYF. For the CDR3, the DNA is TGTGCCAGCAGCTTAGAGCTCAACGTCTACGAGCAGTACTTC.

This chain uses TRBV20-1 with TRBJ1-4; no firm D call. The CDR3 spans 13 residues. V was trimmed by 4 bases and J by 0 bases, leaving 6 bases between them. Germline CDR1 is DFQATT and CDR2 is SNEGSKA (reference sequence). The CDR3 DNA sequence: TGCAGTGCTACGGCTCCAACTAATGAAAAACTGTTTTTT. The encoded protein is CSATAPTNEKLFF.

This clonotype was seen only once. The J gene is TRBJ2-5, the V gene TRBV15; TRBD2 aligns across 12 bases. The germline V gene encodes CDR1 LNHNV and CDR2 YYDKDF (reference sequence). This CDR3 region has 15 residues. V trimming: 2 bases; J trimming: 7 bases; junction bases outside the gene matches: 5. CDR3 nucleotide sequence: TGTGCCACCAGCAGACTAGCGGGGGGGCGTGGGACCCAGTACTTC. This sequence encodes CATSRLAGGRGTQYF.

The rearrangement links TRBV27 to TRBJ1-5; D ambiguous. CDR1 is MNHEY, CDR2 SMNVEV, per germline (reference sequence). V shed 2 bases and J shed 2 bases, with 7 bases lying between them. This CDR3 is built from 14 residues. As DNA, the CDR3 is TGTGCCAGCAGTTTACGGCAGGGCAATCAGCCCCAGCATTTT. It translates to CASSLRQGNQPQHF.

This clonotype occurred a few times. The CDR3 DNA reads TGTGCCAGTAGTGGAGCCAAAAACATTCAGTACTTC. As protein: CASSGAKNIQYF. The chain links TRBV19 to TRBJ2-4; D not resolved. Germline V gives CDR1 LNHDA, CDR2 SQIVND (reference sequence). Trimming cost V 5 bases and J 0 bases, with 2 bases left between them. The CDR3 has 12 residues.

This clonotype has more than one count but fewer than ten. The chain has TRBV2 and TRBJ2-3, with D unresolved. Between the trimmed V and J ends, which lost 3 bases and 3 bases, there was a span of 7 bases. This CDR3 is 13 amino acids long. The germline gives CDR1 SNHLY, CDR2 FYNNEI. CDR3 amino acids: CASSDLTTDTQYF. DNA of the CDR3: TGTGCCAGCAGTGACCTAACGACAGATACGCAGTATTTT.